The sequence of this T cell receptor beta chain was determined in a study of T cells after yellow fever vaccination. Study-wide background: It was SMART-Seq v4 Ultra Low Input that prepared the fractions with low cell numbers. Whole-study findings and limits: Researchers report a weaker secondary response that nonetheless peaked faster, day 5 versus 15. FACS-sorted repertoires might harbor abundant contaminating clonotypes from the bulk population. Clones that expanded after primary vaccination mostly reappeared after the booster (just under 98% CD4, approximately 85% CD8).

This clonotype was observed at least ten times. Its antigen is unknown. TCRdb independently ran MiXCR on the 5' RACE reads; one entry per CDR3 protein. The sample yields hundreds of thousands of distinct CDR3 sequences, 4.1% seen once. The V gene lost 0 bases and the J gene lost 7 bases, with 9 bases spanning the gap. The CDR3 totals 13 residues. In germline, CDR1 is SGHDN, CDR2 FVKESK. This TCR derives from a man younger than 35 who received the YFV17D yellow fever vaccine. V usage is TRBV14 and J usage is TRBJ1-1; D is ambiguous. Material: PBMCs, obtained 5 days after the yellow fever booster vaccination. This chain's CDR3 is CASSQDRKYEAFF. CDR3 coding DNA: TGTGCCAGCAGCCAAGACAGAAAGTATGAAGCTTTCTTT.